The entry below describes one TCR beta chain. The data were taken from a study of blood T cell repertoires in COVID-19. About the study: T cells, B-cell-depleted T cells, or PBMCs supplied cDNA or gDNA.

In the authors' workflow: Reference gene primer amplification gave nucleated cell count estimates. Sequencing was performed with immunoSEQ multiplex PCR; in TCRdb, only in-frame clones are kept and a portion is missing. V and J calls and clone size are given by that table; D and trimming were obtained from the DNA. The sample has 70,000 or so clones; 60% to 80% are singletons. CDR3 length: 16 amino acids. Trimming stripped 5 bases from V and 0 bases from J, with 14 bases between. Per the germline V gene, CDR1 is SEHNR and CDR2 is FQNEAQ (reference sequence). The clonotype comes from a human donor in a cohort sampled during active COVID-19. This chain uses TRBV7-9 with TRBJ1-3; D perhaps matches TRBD1 (6 bases). Sequencing was carried out using peripheral blood. The CDR3 nucleotides read TGTGCCAGCAGCCCAAGACAGGCGTCCTCTGGAAACACCATATATTTT. Amino acids: CASSPRQASSGNTIYF.